One and the same sample provided the 27 T cell receptor beta chains below, sequenced in a study of OX40 agonist ivuxolimab in advanced cancers. Assay used: immunoSEQ multiplex PCR; TCRdb lists only in-frame clones, some missing. This table holds approximately 60,000 clones, more than 65% found once. Specimen: CD4+ or CD8+ T cells sorted from blood, collected in a trial of the OX40 agonist ivuxolimab. The receptor set was obtained from an adult with an advanced solid tumor such as melanoma, head and neck, liver or kidney cancer.

The chain has TRBV5-1 and TRBJ2-7; D is perhaps TRBD2 (5 bases). The CDR3 length is 15 residues. Trimming took 0 bases from V and 1 from J, leaving 11 bases between them. Germline V gene sequence: CDR1 SGHRS, CDR2 YFSETQ. Written as DNA, the CDR3 is TGCGCCAGCAGCTTGGAGCAGGACTCTTCCTACGAGCAGTACTTC. It yields the protein CASSLEQDSSYEQYF.

This clone was detected a few times. For the CDR3, the DNA is TGTGCCAGCACCGGGACAGGGAGTCAGCCCCAGCATTTT. Protein product: CASTGTGSQPQHF. This chain uses TRBV28 with TRBJ1-5; 9 nucleotides align to TRBD1. The CDR3 loop spans 13 amino acids. CDR1 MDHEN and CDR2 SYDVKM come from the germline V gene. V dropped 7 bases and J dropped 6; count of bases not matched to a gene: 4.

The chain is built from TRBV11-2 and TRBJ2-7; D assignment may be TRBD1 or TRBD2 (6 bases each). CDR3 size: 13 residues. CDR1 is SGHAT, CDR2 FQNNGV, per germline. V lost 8 bases and J 5 bases, leaving 16 bases between the germline ends. CDR3 protein: CASGAGEAHEQYF. The CDR3 bases are TGTGCCAGCGGCGCAGGGGAGGCCCACGAGCAGTACTTC.

This clone was seen more than once but under ten times. Other DNA sequences in this sample translate to the same CDR3. The rearrangement uses TRBV30 and TRBJ1-1, with D possibly matching TRBD1 (5 bases). The ends were cut back, 1 base at V and 0 bases at J, with 6 bases in the middle. The CDR3 has 13 residues. Per the germline V gene, CDR1 is GTSNPN and CDR2 is SVGIG (reference sequence). CDR3: CAWSGGMNTEAFF. The CDR3 DNA reads TGTGCCTGGAGTGGGGGGATGAACACTGAAGCTTTCTTT.

Written as DNA, the CDR3 is TGTGCCAGAAGCTTAACCGGGACAGCAAGCACAGATACGCAGTATTTT. Its translation: CARSLTGTASTDTQYF. The chain recombines TRBV5-3 with TRBJ2-3; TRBD1 aligns across 7 bases. TRBV5-3 is marked as an open reading frame, function uncertain. The CDR3 has 16 residues. V dropped 2 bases and J dropped 0; count of bases not matched to a gene: 6.

The genes are TRBV5-1 and TRBJ2-5; TRBD2 agrees at 10 bases. Matching the DNA end better, TRBJ2-7 makes the J call doubtful. Germline CDR1 and CDR2: SGHRS and YFSETQ. CDR3 length: 15 residues. The CDR3 region has the DNA TGCGCCAGCAGCTTCGGGACTAGCGACACCTACGAGCAGTACTTC. Translating gives CASSFGTSDTYEQYF.

The V gene is TRBV27, the J gene TRBJ2-1; D tentatively fits TRBD1 or TRBD2 (5 bases each). This CDR3 region has 15 residues. Germline-derived CDR1 and CDR2 are MNHEY and SMNVEV (reference sequence). V lost 2 bases and J 1 base, leaving 9 bases between the germline ends. CDR3 in amino acids: CASSLIGTSYNEQFF. CDR3 in DNA: TGTGCCAGCAGTTTAATAGGGACGTCCTACAATGAGCAGTTCTTC.

The genes are TRBV11-3 and TRBJ2-2; the D gene is possibly TRBD2 (6 bases). Looked up from germline, CDR1 is SGHNT and CDR2 is YENEEA. The CDR3 is 13 residues long. With 5 bases removed from V and 5 bases from J, the gap between germline ends came to 9 bases. The CDR3 loop reads CASSPAGTGELFF. For the CDR3, the DNA is TGTGCCAGCAGCCCCGCGGGGACCGGGGAGCTGTTTTTT. The full variable domain, rest sourced from reference TRBV11-3 and TRBJ2-2, is EAGVVQSPRYKIIEKKQPVAFWCNPISGHNTLYWYLQNLGQGPELLIRYENEEAVDDSQLPKDRFSAERLKGVDSTLKIQPAELGDSAVYLCASSPAGTGELFFGEGSRLTVL.

The V call is TRBV6-5, the J call TRBJ2-7; 8 nucleotides line up with TRBD1. CDR3 length: 13 residues. Germline CDR1 is MNHEY and CDR2 is SVGAGI. V lost 6 bases to trimming and J lost 4 bases; unmatched junction nucleotides: 5. This chain's CDR3 is CASRQTGVYEQYF. The CDR3 region has the DNA TGTGCCAGCAGGCAGACAGGGGTGTACGAGCAGTACTTC.

This sequence joins TRBV5-1 and TRBJ2-7; 7 bases agree with TRBD2. The CDR3 has 14 amino acids. The germline V gene encodes CDR1 SGHRS and CDR2 YFSETQ. Germline trimming cut 0 bases from V and 0 bases from J; bases unmatched to any gene: 0. The CDR3 region is CASSLGTSSYEQYF. CDR3 DNA: TGCGCCAGCAGCTTGGGGACTAGCTCCTACGAGCAGTACTTC.

The chain combines TRBV7-9 with TRBJ1-1; D possibly corresponds to TRBD1 (5 bases). CDR1 is SEHNR and CDR2 is FQNEAQ in the germline V gene (reference sequence). Trimming removed 1 base from V and 6 bases from J, with 9 bases in between. The CDR3 totals 13 residues. The CDR3 nucleotides read TGTGCCAGCAGCTTAGTTGAAGGGGCTGAAGCTTTCTTT. It translates to CASSLVEGAEAFF. Together with reference TRBV7-9 and TRBJ1-1, the CDR3 gives the full variable domain: DTGVSQNPRHKITKRGQNVTFRCDPISEHNRLYWYRQTLGQGPEFLTYFQNEAQLEKSRLLSDRFSAERPKGSFSTLEIQRTEQGDSAMYLCASSLVEGAEAFFGQGTRLTVV.

The genes are TRBV7-2 and TRBJ2-5; unclear D gene. V was clipped by 6 bases and J by 4 bases, with 9 bases between them. CDR1 is SGHTA and CDR2 is FQGNSA in the germline V gene. The CDR3 length is 12 residues. CDR3 DNA: TGTGCCAGCAGTTTTAGTGGAGAGACCCAGTACTTC. Its translation is CASSFSGETQYF.

The chain is built from TRBV2 and TRBJ2-1; 8 nucleotides match TRBD2. This CDR3 comprises 14 residues. Per the germline V gene, CDR1 is SNHLY and CDR2 is FYNNEI. Losses at the gene ends were 7 bases for V and 3 bases for J; bases not matched to a gene: 5. The DNA for the CDR3 is TGTGCCAGCATCTCTAGCGGGTACTACAATGAGCAGTTCTTC. Protein sequence: CASISSGYYNEQFF.

The chain joins TRBV11-2 to TRBJ1-1, with no clear D. Germline V lookup: CDR1 SGHAT, CDR2 FQNNGV. V was clipped by 1 base and J by 4 bases, with 13 bases between them. This CDR3 comprises 15 residues. In DNA, the CDR3 is TGTGCCAGCAGCTTAGCCCCCCGGGCAGGCACTGAAGCTTTCTTT. Its translation: CASSLAPRAGTEAFF.

V and J are TRBV7-9 and TRBJ2-5, with a possible D match to TRBD2 (6 bases). Per the germline V gene, CDR1 is SEHNR and CDR2 is FQNEAQ (reference sequence). The CDR3 runs 18 residues. V gave up 0 bases and J gave up 2 bases, with 19 bases separating them. The CDR3 sequence: CASSLATAWKRGQETQYF. The CDR3 DNA reads as TGTGCCAGCAGCTTAGCCACAGCATGGAAACGGGGGCAAGAGACCCAGTACTTC.

The chain couples TRBV18 to TRBJ2-7; D is unclear. This CDR3 has 12 amino acids. From germline, CDR1 is KGHSH and CDR2 LQKENI. The V and J ends lost 1 base and 6 bases respectively, with 7 bases between them. CDR3 in amino acids: CASSPQSGEQYF. The DNA for the CDR3 is TGTGCCAGCTCACCACAGAGTGGCGAGCAGTACTTC.

The chain uses TRBV5-1 and TRBJ2-1; a weak D match, TRBD2 (6 bases). Germline assignment: CDR1 SGHRS and CDR2 YFSETQ. V shed 6 bases and J shed 12 bases, with 25 bases lying between them. The CDR3 is made up of 15 amino acids. The CDR3 nucleotides are TGCGCCAGCAACGGAGGGGCTGGGGCAATGAGCAGGCAGTTCTTC. Protein: CASNGGAGAMSRQFF.

This chain connects TRBV12-2 to TRBJ1-1. TRBV12-2 is designated a pseudogene. This CDR3 has 15 amino acids. CDR3 nucleotide sequence: TGTGCAAGTCGCCCCGACCTGTACCCGGGGTCTGAAGCTTTCTTT. Amino acids: CASRPDLYPGSEAFF.

The rearrangement links TRBV11-2 to TRBJ2-7; D perhaps matches TRBD1 (5 bases). CDR1 and CDR2 from the germline V gene are SGHAT and FQNNGV. Trimming removed 0 bases from V and 4 bases from J, with 7 bases in between. The CDR3 contains 13 residues. The CDR3, as DNA: TGTGCCAGCAGCTTAGATCCAGGGTACGAGCAGTACTTC. Its translation: CASSLDPGYEQYF.

The rearrangement joins TRBV18 to TRBJ1-6, with 11 bases matching TRBD1. This CDR3 region has 22 residues. With V trimmed by 0 bases and J by 0 bases, 13 bases remained unmatched. Germline lookup yields CDR1 KGHSH and CDR2 LQKENI. CDR3 residues: CASSPPQSRTGGASSYNSPLHF. For the CDR3, the DNA is TGTGCCAGCTCACCACCTCAGTCCAGGACAGGGGGCGCGAGCTCCTATAATTCACCCCTCCACTTT.

This chain uses TRBV7-8 with TRBJ1-2; 8 nucleotides match TRBD1. Germline V gives CDR1 SGHVS, CDR2 FQNEAQ. Trimming removed 1 base from V and 3 bases from J; junction bases left unmatched: 4. The CDR3 contains 15 residues. The CDR3 spells CASSLVQGGHYGYTF. In nucleotides, the CDR3 is TGTGCCAGCAGCTTAGTACAGGGGGGGCACTATGGCTACACCTTC.

The gene calls are TRBV4-3 and TRBJ2-2; the D is unclear. This CDR3 has 16 amino acids. The germline gives CDR1 LGHNA, CDR2 YSLEER. Trimming removed 1 base at V and 0 bases at J, with 9 bases between. The CDR3 spells CASSQVRPSNTGELFF. The DNA for the CDR3 is TGCGCCAGCAGCCAAGTCCGGCCCTCGAACACCGGGGAGCTGTTTTTT.

In this sample, this clone turned up a few times. The chain is built from TRBV7-2 and TRBJ2-1, with a weak D call TRBD2 (6 bases). This CDR3 contains 16 residues. Trimming took 5 bases from V and 8 from J, leaving 22 bases between them. Germline CDR1 SGHTA, CDR2 FQGNSA. The CDR3, as DNA: TGTGCCAGCAGCGTAGGCGGGCGGGGCCCCTTCTATGAGCAGTTCTTC. The encoded protein is CASSVGGRGPFYEQFF.

The chain joins TRBV6-6 to TRBJ2-1, with D unresolved. CDR3 length: 11 residues. The germline V gene encodes CDR1 MNHNY and CDR2 SVGAGI (reference sequence). Trimming took off 4 bases at V and 7 bases at J, with 5 bases between the two ends. The CDR3 nucleotides are TGTGCCAGCAGTTTCCTTAATGAGCAGTTCTTC. Translating gives CASSFLNEQFF.

This chain connects TRBV9 to TRBJ2-1, with unresolved D. Deletions cut 0 bases from V and 7 bases from J, with 11 bases between. The CDR3 is 14 amino acids. Germline CDR1 SGDLS, CDR2 YYNGEE. The CDR3 loop reads CASSVEGILNEQFF. DNA for the CDR3: TGTGCCAGCAGCGTAGAGGGCATCTTGAATGAGCAGTTCTTC.

The rearrangement links TRBV16 to TRBJ1-1, with D uncertain. Trimming left V 4 bases short and J 0 bases short, with 12 bases between. This CDR3 region has 15 residues. Germline V CDR1 and CDR2: KGHSY, FQNENV. Here the CDR3 reads CASSPYANLNTEAFF. CDR3 bases: TGTGCCAGCAGCCCATATGCCAACCTGAACACTGAAGCTTTCTTT.

The J gene is TRBJ2-4, the V gene TRBV30; 7 positions agree with TRBD2. The CDR3 has 14 residues. After removal of 5 bases from V and 10 bases from J, the junction contained 14 bases not matched to a gene. The germline CDR1 and CDR2 sequences are GTSNPN and SVGIG (reference sequence). CDR3 nucleotide sequence: TGTGCCTGGGGCAGAGAGGAGCGGCGGGGGATTCAGTACTTC. The encoded protein is CAWGREERRGIQYF.